This TCR beta chain originates from a study of STAT5B mutations in CD4+ large granular lymphocyte leukemia. Study in general: Among healthy donors, a particular HLA allele went with more CDR3 'QG' motifs.

To note about this clone: As yet, its antigen is unknown.

The V gene end was trimmed by 7 bases and the J gene end by 3 bases; junction bases not matched to a gene: 7. Germline CDR1 reads SQVTM; CDR2 reads ANQGSEA. CDR3 size: 14 residues. Regarding the study as a whole: TRBV06-family usage was enriched in top patient clones (8/27) versus controls (2/35).

In the authors' workflow: A productive frequency of 2.59 x 10-5 was the lowest detectable. This table comes from immunoSEQ multiplex PCR, and its TCRdb copy is limited to in-frame clones, with some not included. The V and J calls and the clone size are those of that table, but D and trimming were determined from the DNA. The table includes about 32,000 clones, around two thirds detected once. V usage is TRBV29-1 and J usage is TRBJ2-3, with 10 bases aligning to TRBD1. The receptor's source is a human donor in good health. The specimen was CD4+ T cells from blood buffy coats. The CDR3 reads CSAYGGQGTDTQYF. The CDR3 region has the DNA TGCAGCGCATATGGGGGACAGGGGACAGATACGCAGTATTTT.